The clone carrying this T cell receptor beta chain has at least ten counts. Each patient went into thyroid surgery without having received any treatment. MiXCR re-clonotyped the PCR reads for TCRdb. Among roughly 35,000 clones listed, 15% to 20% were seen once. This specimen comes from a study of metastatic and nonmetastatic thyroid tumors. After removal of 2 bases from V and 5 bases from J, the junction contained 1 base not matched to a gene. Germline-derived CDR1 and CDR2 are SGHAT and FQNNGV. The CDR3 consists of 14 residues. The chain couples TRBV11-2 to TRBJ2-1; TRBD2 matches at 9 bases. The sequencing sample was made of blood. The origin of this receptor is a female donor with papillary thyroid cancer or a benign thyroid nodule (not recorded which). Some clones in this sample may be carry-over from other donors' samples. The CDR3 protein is CASSLRLADNEQFF. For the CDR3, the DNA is TGTGCCAGCAGCTTACGACTAGCGGACAATGAGCAGTTCTTC.